This TCR beta chain is from a study of cytomegalovirus exposure and HLA in healthy donors. This PCR relied on a set of 60 Vbeta primers and 13 Jbeta primers. Repertoires were generated with immunoSEQ multiplex PCR, while TCRdb's copy carries only in-frame clones and drops some. The sample consists of tens of thousands of clones, approximately 81% of them appearing once. About this clone: Its antigen is not identified.

Findings and caveats of the study: Later work found that TCR association rates differed between HLA loci; DRB1 had the most and HLA-C the fewest. The study listed roughly 160 cytomegalovirus-associated TCR beta chains. Common viral pathogens seemed, in a later analysis, to connect with several of the most significant clusters.

In germline, CDR1 is SQVTM, CDR2 ANQGSEA. V shed 3 bases and J shed 6 bases, with 14 bases lying between them. CDR3 length: 13 amino acids. The sequence was collected from a woman in her forties or fifties in good health and CMV-seropositive. Sample: PBMCs. The chain recombines TRBV29-1 with TRBJ2-5, with D hard to call. Written as DNA, the CDR3 is TGCAGCGTTGATCCGGGTCTTGCGCAGACCCAGTACTTC. Amino acids: CSVDPGLAQTQYF.